Each of the 19 T cell receptor beta chains below was sequenced from the same sample in a study of spatial heterogeneity in lung cancer. Points from the study as a whole: Tracking of tumor mutation counts was seen in expanded intratumoral alpha and beta TCR counts.

These receptors lack a known antigen. Regarding time point: sample taken at primary tumor resection. One entry per CDR3 protein results from TCRdb running MiXCR on the 5' RACE reads. The sample comprises 8,700 or so distinct CDR3 sequences, roughly an eighth of which are singletons, and 13% to 15% rests with the top ten. The starting material was lung tumor tissue, obtained at surgery. These receptors all stem from a male donor with early-stage non-small cell lung cancer.

This clonotype was seen many times. This beta chain lies outside the target of a library built for alpha chains; its clone size means little. The genes are TRBV5-1 and TRBJ1-3; D call uncertain. Germline CDR1 and CDR2: SGHRS and YFSETQ. CDR3 length: 15 residues. V lost 0 bases and J lost 0, with 7 bases in between. CDR3 coding DNA: TGCGCCAGCAGCTTGGAAGGCAGCTCTGGAAACACCATATATTTT. Encoded protein: CASSLEGSSGNTIYF. The full variable domain, its missing parts supplied by reference TRBV5-1 and TRBJ1-3, is KAGVTQTPRYLIKTRGQQVTLSCSPISGHRSVSWYQQTPGQGLQFLFEYFSETQRNKGNFPGRFSGRQFSNSRSEMNVSTLELGDSALYLCASSLEGSSGNTIYFGEGSWLTVV.

As for this clonotype: With the library built for alpha chains, this beta chain is off target and its frequency is not meaningful. This rearrangement joins TRBV4-1 to TRBJ1-6; the match to TRBD1 covers 9 bases. J gave up 5 bases and V 0 bases, and 5 bases lay outside the gene matches. Germline CDR1 reads MGHRA; CDR2 reads YSYEKL. The CDR3 runs to 17 residues. The CDR3 bases are TGCGCCAGCAGCCAAGAAGGGACAGGGTGGGATAATTCACCCCTCCACTTT. It codes for CASSQEGTGWDNSPLHF.

This clonotype was detected many times. This beta chain is a stray read from a library made for alpha chains; its abundance is not meaningful. The gene calls are TRBV11-3 and TRBJ2-7, with D possibly matching TRBD2 (6 bases). This CDR3 has 14 amino acids. The V end was cut by 6 bases, the J end by 3 bases, with 15 bases between. Germline V lookup: CDR1 SGHNT, CDR2 YENEEA. CDR3 loop: CASSRSTRIYEQYF. The CDR3 nucleotides are TGTGCCAGCAGTCGGTCGACTAGGATCTACGAGCAGTACTTC.

This clonotype was seen ten or more times. This beta chain came through as a stray read in a library set up for alpha chains, and its size says little. The chain uses TRBV5-1 and TRBJ2-7; no reliable D call. Trimming shortened V by 0 bases and J by 3 bases, and 7 bases separated the two germline ends. CDR1 is SGHRS and CDR2 is YFSETQ in the germline V gene. This CDR3 contains 13 residues. DNA of the CDR3: TGCGCCAGCAGCTTGGCATTGGGCTACGAGCAGTACTTC. It specifies CASSLALGYEQYF.

There are a few counts of this clonotype. This beta chain is an off-target read within a library intended for alpha chains, so its frequency means little. V and J are TRBV15 and TRBJ2-7; D is unclear. The germline V gene has CDR1 LNHNV and CDR2 YYDKDF (reference sequence). This CDR3 spans 14 amino acids. Trimming shortened V by 5 bases and J by 0 bases, and 11 bases separated the two germline ends. CDR3 DNA sequence: TGTGCCACCAGCGCAAAACGGAGCTCCTACGAGCAGTACTTC. Translation: CATSAKRSSYEQYF.

Many counts were recorded for this clonotype. This beta chain is off target for a library built for alpha chains, so its abundance means little. This chain uses TRBV10-3 with TRBJ1-5; no definite D call. The CDR3 runs 14 residues. Trimming stripped 2 bases from V and 0 bases from J, with 5 bases between. Germline-derived CDR1 and CDR2 are ENHRY and SYGVKD. CDR3 region: CAISEGSSNQPQHF. CDR3 nucleotides: TGTGCCATCAGTGAGGGTAGTAGCAATCAGCCCCAGCATTTT.

By proportion, this clonotype is medium-sized. This beta chain is off target for a library built for alpha chains, so its abundance means little. The rearrangement links TRBV4-2 to TRBJ2-5; D not certain. The CDR3 is made up of 13 amino acids. V lost 1 base to trimming and J lost 3 bases, with 6 bases between them. CDR1 and CDR2 from the germline V gene are LGHNA and YNFKEQ. CDR3: CASSQGREETQYF. The CDR3 DNA reads as TGTGCCAGCAGCCAAGGAAGGGAAGAGACCCAGTACTTC.

This clonotype was found many times. Since it is a stray read in a library aimed at alpha chains, this beta chain has a size that is not meaningful. The chain has TRBV27 and TRBJ2-1, with D unclear. Germline V gene sequence: CDR1 MNHEY, CDR2 SMNVEV (reference sequence). The ends were cut back, 5 bases at V and 0 bases at J, with 5 bases in the middle. This CDR3 region has 13 residues. The CDR3 nucleotides are TGTGCCAGCAGTCTAAACTCCTACAATGAGCAGTTCTTC. Translating gives CASSLNSYNEQFF.

This clonotype was detected ten times or more. This beta chain slipped into a library made for alpha chains as a stray read, so its size is not meaningful. The chain joins TRBV6-5 to TRBJ1-1, with no clear D. CDR1 MNHEY and CDR2 SVGAGI come from the germline V gene. V lost 7 bases and J 0 bases, leaving 12 bases between the germline ends. This CDR3 region has 14 residues. CDR3 sequence reads: CASKNSLLNTEAFF. CDR3 DNA: TGTGCCAGCAAGAACAGCCTCTTGAACACTGAAGCTTTCTTT.

In its sample, this clonotype is large. The library was built for alpha chains, so this beta chain is an off-target read and its size means little. The chain links TRBV28 to TRBJ2-7; D uncertain. V was trimmed by 8 bases and J by 0 bases, leaving 14 bases between them. CDR1 and CDR2 from the germline V gene are MDHEN and SYDVKM. The CDR3 totals 14 residues. For the CDR3, the DNA is TGTGCCAGCCATCCCCGATATAGCTCCTACGAGCAGTACTTC. The encoded protein is CASHPRYSSYEQYF.

This clonotype was observed many times. This beta chain is a stray sequence in a library constructed for alpha chains; its clone size is not meaningful. The gene calls are TRBV28 and TRBJ2-7; D uncertain. The V and J ends lost 1 base and 4 bases respectively, with 14 bases between them. The CDR3 has 15 amino acids. Germline V gene lookup returns CDR1 MDHEN and CDR2 SYDVKM. CDR3 sequence (DNA): TGTGCCAGCAGTTTATCGGCCGGGTCTCCTTACGAGCAGTACTTC. It specifies CASSLSAGSPYEQYF.

This clonotype was detected many times. This beta chain was picked up by a library intended for alpha chains and is off target, so its count carries little meaning. V is TRBV6-2 or TRBV6-3 and J is TRBJ2-1; 9 nucleotides line up with TRBD1. The CDR3 runs to 15 residues. V gave up 7 bases and J gave up 11 bases; unmatched junction bases: 15. Looked up from germline, CDR1 is MNHEY and CDR2 is SVGEGT. The CDR3 nucleotides read TGTGCCAGCACCGTCGGCGGGGACAGGGAAGTTAAGCAGTTCTTC. Its protein is CASTVGGDREVKQFF.

A remark on this clonotype: Little can be read into the size of this beta chain, an off-target read in a library designed for alpha chains. This chain links TRBV6-2 or TRBV6-3 with TRBJ2-1; D uncertain. Looked up from germline, CDR1 is MNHEY and CDR2 is SVGEGT. Trimming cost V 3 bases and J 6 bases, with 12 bases left between them. This CDR3 spans 14 amino acids. The CDR3 is CASSYSTTPNEQFF. CDR3 in DNA: TGTGCCAGCAGTTATTCCACCACCCCCAATGAGCAGTTCTTC.

To note about this clonotype: Within a library made for alpha chains, this beta chain is off target, and its count is uninformative. The chain recombines TRBV15 with TRBJ1-4, with 8 bases lining up with TRBD1. Per the germline V gene, CDR1 is LNHNV and CDR2 is YYDKDF (reference sequence). V was pared by 0 bases and J by 5 bases, with 2 bases of the junction left unmatched. This CDR3 is built from 15 residues. The CDR3 protein is CATSRDDRGNEKLFF. For the CDR3, the DNA is TGTGCCACCAGCAGAGATGACAGGGGCAATGAAAAACTGTTTTTT.

Many counts were recorded for this clonotype. Found in a library prepared for alpha chains, this beta chain is an off-target read, and its abundance has little meaning. This chain joins TRBV27 and TRBJ1-5; TRBD1 is a possible D gene (5 bases). Trimming took 5 bases from V and 4 from J, leaving 15 bases between them. From germline, CDR1 is MNHEY and CDR2 SMNVEV (reference sequence). This CDR3 spans 15 amino acids. CDR3 DNA: TGTGCCAGCAGTCAGGGCGTAACGACGAATCAGCCCCAGCATTTT. The encoded protein is CASSQGVTTNQPQHF.

There are many counts of this clonotype. This beta chain came through as a stray read in a library set up for alpha chains, and its size says little. The V call is TRBV7-9, the J call TRBJ2-2; D is unresolved. Germline CDR1 and CDR2: SEHNR and FQNEAQ (reference sequence). The CDR3 extends over 14 amino acids. Trimming cost V 1 base and J 7 bases, with 10 bases left between them. CDR3 loop: CASSLVGVDGELFF. CDR3 nucleotides: TGTGCCAGCAGCTTAGTCGGAGTCGACGGGGAGCTGTTTTTT.

In its sample, this clonotype was seen many times. This beta chain is an off-target read within a library intended for alpha chains, so its frequency means little. This chain uses TRBV29-1 with TRBJ1-1; 9 nucleotides match TRBD1. The CDR3 is 15 residues long. The germline V gene encodes CDR1 SQVTM and CDR2 ANQGSEA. Trimming cost V 5 bases and J 1 base; bases outside gene matches: 8. CDR3 nucleotides: TGCAGCGTTCAATACAGGGGGCTCAAGAACACTGAAGCTTTCTTT. Its protein is CSVQYRGLKNTEAFF.

Relative to its sample, this clonotype is medium-sized. Within a library made for alpha chains, this beta chain is off target, and its count is uninformative. V is TRBV20-1 and J is TRBJ2-3; no reliable D call. V was clipped by 5 bases and J by 6 bases, with 18 bases between them. CDR3 length: 14 amino acids. CDR1 and CDR2 from the germline V gene are DFQATT and SNEGSKA (reference sequence). DNA of the CDR3: TGCAGTGCTCCTCTAGGTTCACACATGGATACGCAGTATTTT. Encoded protein: CSAPLGSHMDTQYF.

At least ten counts were recorded for this clonotype. Being off target in a library aimed at alpha chains, this beta chain has a size of little meaning. The rearrangement links TRBV7-9 to TRBJ1-2; D is unclear. V was shortened by 2 bases and J by 4 bases, with 2 bases between the two germline ends. The CDR3 loop spans 11 amino acids. Germline assignment: CDR1 SEHNR and CDR2 FQNEAQ (reference sequence). The CDR3 loop reads CASSLLYGYTF. The CDR3 coding sequence is TGTGCCAGCAGCTTACTCTATGGCTACACCTTC.